A selection of T cell receptor beta chains follows, all from one sample in a study of T cell responses to AZD1222 COVID-19 vaccine. Assay: immunoSEQ multiplex PCR; the TCRdb copy retains only in-frame clones and omits some. The data hold 95,000 to 110,000 clones, with roughly 89% observed a single time. The material was peripheral blood, obtained on day 0 of AZD1222 vaccination. The receptors here all came from an adult in good health. CDR3s leave out the opening cysteine and the closing phenylalanine or tryptophan.

TRBJ2-1,TRBV7-8,ASSYSTSGVEYEQF
TRBJ2-3,TRBV5-4,ASRDRGTVDTQY
TRBJ1-3,TRBV21-1,ASSKSDSRHFGHTIY
TRBJ2-1,TRBV7-6,ASSLKGWDNEQF
TRBJ2-7,TRBV12-3/TRBV12-4,ASRQTGDQY
TRBJ1-1,TRBV5-1,ASSLGGGPLTEAF
TRBJ1-1,TRBV9,ASSVTGGRTEAF
TRBJ1-6,TRBV30,AWRPTTGGGNSPLH
TRBJ2-2,TRBV19,ASSIQQGATGELF
TRBJ1-6,TRBV9,ASSVALGQGDSPLH
TRBJ2-7,TRBV7-2,ASSLGHSQHYEQY
TRBJ1-1,TRBV12-3/TRBV12-4,ASSLGQAEAF
TRBJ1-1,TRBV3-1/TRBV3-2,ASSQSSRGEAF
TRBJ1-6,TRBV19,ASSGAGGLNSPLH